Listed below are T cell receptor beta chains from one sample, sequenced in a study of OX40 agonist ivuxolimab in advanced cancers. Only in-frame clones appear in the TCRdb table, and some are missing; sequencing was by immunoSEQ multiplex PCR. The data show around 64,000 clones, roughly 84% seen once. Source: CD4+ or CD8+ T cells sorted from blood, taken in a trial of the OX40 agonist ivuxolimab. Every receptor here comes from an adult with an advanced solid tumor such as melanoma, head and neck, liver or kidney cancer. The CDR3 runs from the conserved cysteine through the conserved F or W. D genes are given only for firm matches. Where a row states a size, it is once, few, many or the class of an expanded clone; other rows omit it.

v_gene,abundance,j_gene,d_gene,CDR3aa,CDR3nt
TRBV7-9,-,TRBJ1-1,-,CASSMVGPNTEAFF,TGTGCCAGCAGCATGGTGGGACCAAACACTGAAGCTTTCTTT
TRBV19,once,TRBJ2-1,-,CASSMNKANEQFF,TGTGCCAGTAGTATGAATAAAGCCAATGAGCAGTTCTTC
TRBV7-9,-,TRBJ1-3,-,CASSLVRSSGNTIYF,TGTGCCAGCAGCTTAGTCAGGAGCTCTGGAAACACCATATATTTT
TRBV19,-,TRBJ1-2,-,CASLTGAEPYGYTF,TGTGCCAGCCTCACAGGCGCGGAACCCTATGGCTACACCTTC
TRBV18,-,TRBJ1-1,TRBD1,CASSGTGNLEAFF,TGTGCCAGCTCAGGGACAGGAAACCTTGAAGCTTTCTTT
TRBV5-1,-,TRBJ2-3,-,CASSLSSADSTDTQYF,TGCGCCAGCAGCCTGTCTAGCGCAGACTCCACAGATACGCAGTATTTT
TRBV7-2,-,TRBJ2-1,TRBD1,CASSAPAGRTGGRNEQFF,TGTGCCAGCAGTGCACCCGCAGGGAGGACAGGGGGCAGGAATGAGCAGTTCTTC
TRBV6-5,few,TRBJ2-5,-,CASSYSGTSSRETQYF,TGTGCCAGCAGTTACTCGGGGACCTCGTCGCGAGAGACCCAGTACTTC
TRBV5-1,-,TRBJ1-1,TRBD1,CASSLDRGNTEAFF,TGCGCCAGCAGCCTCGACAGGGGGAACACTGAAGCTTTCTTT
TRBV6-6,-,TRBJ1-5,TRBD1,CASRQGQGAQPQHF,TGTGCCAGCAGACAAGGACAGGGAGCTCAGCCCCAGCATTTT
TRBV7-2,once,TRBJ2-3,TRBD2,CASSLRLAGGRVDTQYF,TGTGCCAGCAGCTTACGACTAGCGGGGGGCCGCGTAGATACGCAGTATTTT
TRBV5-5,-,TRBJ2-1,-,CASSLDRDDEQFF,TGTGCCAGCAGCTTGGACAGGGACGATGAGCAGTTCTTC
TRBV7-8,-,TRBJ1-5,-,CASSLGRAAYNQPQHF,TGTGCCAGCAGCTTAGGTCGGGCGGCTTACAATCAGCCCCAGCATTTT
TRBV5-6,once,TRBJ2-1,-,CASSNLFSAFF,TGTGCCAGCAGCAATCTTTTTTCGGCGTTCTTC
TRBV19,-,TRBJ1-4,-,CASIGRYDSTNEKLFF,TGTGCCAGTATCGGGCGATATGACTCAACTAATGAAAAACTGTTTTTT